This TCR beta chain derives from a study of blood T cells in healthy people across ages. The study's findings and limits: Significant beta diversity loss was already apparent by age approximately 42, declining roughly linearly. A conclusive naive versus antigen-experienced comparison was prevented by the unsorted PBMCs. Comparison with aged donors showed that long-lived donors had more naive CD4+ cells and higher diversity.

Concerning this clonotype: What it binds is unknown. At one boundary the junction diverges from the germline segment, which might be a read error.

A second 7 to 11 cycle PCR used barcoded and J-beta primers. Unique molecular identifiers of 12 random nucleotides labeled each cDNA. TCRdb reanalysed the 5' RACE reads using MiXCR and keeps one entry per CDR3 protein. The data show 1,500,000 or so distinct CDR3 sequences, with less than 45% seen just once and more than 4% held by the top ten. The CDR3 runs 13 residues. Germline-derived CDR1 and CDR2 are SGDLS and YYNGEE. This chain links TRBV9 with TRBJ2-5; D is ambiguous. This TCR was recovered from a woman in her late teens or twenties in good health. The material sequenced was blood. CDR3 nucleotide sequence: TGTACCAGCAGCGTAGAAGGAACCGATGAGCAGTACTTC. This encodes CTSSVEGTDEQYF.